Listed below are T cell receptor beta chains from one sample, sequenced in a study of blood T cell repertoires in COVID-19. TCRdb's copy holds only in-frame clones and misses some; the assay was immunoSEQ multiplex PCR. The table lists 120,000 or so clones, around four fifths of them singletons. The sample was peripheral blood. The source of these receptors is a human donor in a cohort sampled during active COVID-19. CDR3s include the opening cysteine and the closing phenylalanine or tryptophan. Each record gives: CDR3 DNA, CDR3 protein, D gene, J gene, V gene, clone size. The D gene is left open where the match is weak. Clone size appears in some rows only: once, few, many, or a class for an expanded clone.

TGTGCCTCTAAGTCCCAGGGAAACTATGGCTACACCTTC | CASKSQGNYGYTF | - | TRBJ1-2 | TRBV19 | -
TGCAGTGCTAGTGGTGGGAGCCTTGTATGGAATGAGCAGTTCTTC | CSASGGSLVWNEQFF | - | TRBJ2-1 | TRBV20-1 | -
TGTGCCAGCAGCCAAGAGTTCGGGGAGGATCAGCCCCAGCATTTT | CASSQEFGEDQPQHF | - | TRBJ1-5 | TRBV4-2 | many
TGTGCCAGCAGTTACCACGACAGGGGTGGTGGCTACACCTTC | CASSYHDRGGGYTF | TRBD1 | TRBJ1-2 | TRBV6-5 | -
TGTGCCAGCAGCTTAGTTCGGGGGAGGGCCTACAATGAGCAGTTCTTC | CASSLVRGRAYNEQFF | TRBD2 | TRBJ2-1 | TRBV7-9 | -
TGTGCCAGCAGTTACCGAGGGACTAGCGGCAATGAGCAGTTCTTC | CASSYRGTSGNEQFF | TRBD2 | TRBJ2-1 | TRBV6-6 | -
TGCGCCAGCAGCCAAGAAATATGGCGGGGGGGCTCCGAGCAGTACTTC | CASSQEIWRGGSEQYF | TRBD2 | TRBJ2-7 | TRBV4-1 | -
TGTGCCAGCAGCCCGACTAGCGGGAAACAAGAGACCCAGTACTTC | CASSPTSGKQETQYF | TRBD2 | TRBJ2-5 | TRBV11-3 | -
TGTGCCAGCAGCCCTCTGGGGACTAGCGGGGGGAGCAGCAAAGAGACCCAGTACTTC | CASSPLGTSGGSSKETQYF | TRBD2 | TRBJ2-5 | TRBV5-4 | -
TGTGCCAGCAGTTTTGGCAGGTCCTACGAGCAGTACTTC | CASSFGRSYEQYF | - | TRBJ2-7 | TRBV6-5 | -
TGTGCCAGTAGCAGGGGTCAGGTTTCACCCCTCCACTTT | CASSRGQVSPLHF | - | TRBJ1-6 | TRBV19 | -
TGTGCCAGCAGGGAACCGGGACAGGGAATCCCTAACTATGGCTACACCTTC | CASREPGQGIPNYGYTF | TRBD1 | TRBJ1-2 | TRBV6-1 | -
TGTGCCAGCAGTTGGGGACTCCCTGGAAACACCATATATTTT | CASSWGLPGNTIYF | - | TRBJ1-3 | TRBV6-5 | -
TGCAGCGCTGCTAGGGGTTCAGAGACCCAGTACTTC | CSAARGSETQYF | - | TRBJ2-5 | TRBV29-1 | -
TGTGCCAGCAGCCAAGGAGGTAGACAGGGGGCCGCTTTCTTT | CASSQGGRQGAAFF | TRBD1 | TRBJ1-1 | TRBV3-1/TRBV3-2 | few
TGTGCCAGCAGCGGGAGCGGGAGCTGGGAGACCCAGTACTTC | CASSGSGSWETQYF | TRBD2 | TRBJ2-5 | TRBV9 | -
TGTGCCTGTCGGACAGGAGGAGAATCACCCCTCCACTTT | CACRTGGESPLHF | TRBD1 | TRBJ1-6 | TRBV30 | -
TGTGCCAGCAGCTTGGGGGGGCAGTTTGGGGACACTGAAGCTTTCTTT | CASSLGGQFGDTEAFF | - | TRBJ1-1 | TRBV5-4 | many
TGTGCCAGCAGTTACCCCCCCCGGCTAGCGGGGGAGGGCGGGGAGCTGTTTTTT | CASSYPPRLAGEGGELFF | TRBD2 | TRBJ2-2 | TRBV6-2/TRBV6-3 | once
TGTGCCAGCTCACCGGACAGGAGAGCTAACTATGGCTACACCTTC | CASSPDRRANYGYTF | TRBD1 | TRBJ1-2 | TRBV18 | -
TGTGCCAGCAGCGAGGGCTACGAGCAGTACTTC | CASSEGYEQYF | - | TRBJ2-7 | TRBV6-5 | -
TGTGCCAGCAGCCGACAGGGGATGGGGAATCAGCCCCAGCATTTT | CASSRQGMGNQPQHF | TRBD1 | TRBJ1-5 | TRBV6-5 | -
TGTGCCAGCACTAAAGGAGGTGCCTACGAGCAGTACTTC | CASTKGGAYEQYF | - | TRBJ2-7 | TRBV6-6 | -
TGCAGTGCTAGTCGCGGACTCACCGGGGAGCTGTTTTTT | CSASRGLTGELFF | - | TRBJ2-2 | TRBV20-1 | many
TGTGCCAGTAGTGCGGACAGGGTGTCCTACGAGCAGTACTTC | CASSADRVSYEQYF | TRBD1 | TRBJ2-7 | TRBV19 | few
TGTGCCAGCAGCTTAGAGGCTAGCGGACCGAGCACAGATACGCAGTATTTT | CASSLEASGPSTDTQYF | TRBD2 | TRBJ2-3 | TRBV7-3 | -
TGTGCCAGCAGCTTAGCTGGGCAGCTTAATGAAAAACTGTTTTTT | CASSLAGQLNEKLFF | - | TRBJ1-4 | TRBV7-9 | -